These T cell receptor beta chains were read from a single sample in a study of CD8 T cells in ankylosing spondylitis. Each CDR3 protein gets one entry after TCRdb re-called the 5' RACE reads with MiXCR. The sample includes 150,000 to 200,000 distinct CDR3 sequences, roughly 10% of them seen just once. Sequences were obtained from blood, either unsorted or a sorted T cell fraction (not recorded which). All receptors derive from a male donor with ankylosing spondylitis or in good health (not recorded which). The conserved cysteine and the conserved F or W are not part of the CDR3 here.

CDR3 length: 12
V gene: TRBV5-1
CDR3 protein: ASKVWGLNTEAF

CDR3 length: 12
V gene: TRBV20-1
CDR3 protein: SASRQGVNEKLF

CDR3 length: 13
V gene: TRBV6-1
CDR3 protein: ASSPVTGRNTEAF

CDR3 length: 14
V gene: TRBV27
CDR3 protein: ASSRGDLSGANVLT

CDR3 length: 17
V gene: TRBV9
CDR3 protein: ASSRGDRPSLSHTDTQY

CDR3 length: 10
V gene: TRBV7-6
CDR3 protein: ASSPDYYEQY

CDR3 length: 13
V gene: TRBV5-5
CDR3 protein: ASSLEDRLLYEQY

CDR3 length: 11
V gene: TRBV14
CDR3 protein: ASSKAVGQELF

CDR3 length: 15
V gene: TRBV5-1
CDR3 protein: ASSQAGTGGRDTEAF

CDR3 length: 12
V gene: TRBV12-3/TRBV12-4
CDR3 protein: ASIPGVGGNTIY

CDR3 length: 11
V gene: TRBV13
CDR3 protein: ASSARDSTEAF

CDR3 length: 13
V gene: TRBV3-1
CDR3 protein: ASSQAPGQGTEAF

CDR3 length: 11
V gene: TRBV6-1
CDR3 protein: ASSLSQGYEQY

CDR3 length: 13
V gene: TRBV9
CDR3 protein: ASSVESLLTDTQY

CDR3 length: 11
V gene: TRBV6-5
CDR3 protein: ASSYNRAYEQY

CDR3 length: 13
V gene: TRBV7-7
CDR3 protein: ASSLNPGGYDELY

CDR3 length: 14
V gene: TRBV18
CDR3 protein: ASSPQIPISNQPQH

CDR3 length: 11
V gene: TRBV9
CDR3 protein: ASSVAANTEAF

CDR3 length: 9
V gene: TRBV7-9
CDR3 protein: ASSSSGRRT

CDR3 length: 10
V gene: TRBV20-1
CDR3 protein: SARGFQETQY

CDR3 length: 13
V gene: TRBV20-1
CDR3 protein: SAPGISTSYNEQF

CDR3 length: 15
V gene: TRBV27
CDR3 protein: ASSPSTGLAGLETQY

CDR3 length: 10
V gene: TRBV20-1
CDR3 protein: SADRGADEQY

CDR3 length: 14
V gene: TRBV27
CDR3 protein: ASSLSGWGQAYEQY

CDR3 length: 14
V gene: TRBV4-1
CDR3 protein: ASSQAVATDLYEQY

CDR3 length: 13
V gene: TRBV20-1
CDR3 protein: SARAGDSPKNIQY

CDR3 length: 12
V gene: TRBV2
CDR3 protein: ASSDTTANSPLH

CDR3 length: 10
V gene: TRBV29-1
CDR3 protein: SGGTGIYEQY

CDR3 length: 15
V gene: TRBV12-3/TRBV12-4
CDR3 protein: ASSGQWGLLDTGELF

CDR3 length: 12
V gene: TRBV7-2
CDR3 protein: ASSSLMGGTEAF

CDR3 length: 12
V gene: TRBV18
CDR3 protein: ASASELLNYGYT

CDR3 length: 12
V gene: TRBV11-3
CDR3 protein: ASSQTGVSYEQY

CDR3 length: 12
V gene: TRBV29-1
CDR3 protein: SVGRGQMNTEAF

CDR3 length: 13
V gene: TRBV5-5
CDR3 protein: ASSLDRGRTYEQY

CDR3 length: 9
V gene: TRBV27
CDR3 protein: ASRGTGEAF

CDR3 length: 9
V gene: TRBV2
CDR3 protein: ASRINTEAF

CDR3 length: 14
V gene: TRBV7-9
CDR3 protein: ASSSQRERNYNEQF

CDR3 length: 14
V gene: TRBV6-1
CDR3 protein: ASRPRTSGSSYEQY

CDR3 length: 13
V gene: TRBV5-1
CDR3 protein: ASSKPDTLNTEAF

CDR3 length: 13
V gene: TRBV9
CDR3 protein: ASSPGRHTGNTIY

CDR3 length: 13
V gene: TRBV12-3/TRBV12-4
CDR3 protein: ASSKSRGPVGEQF